This TCR beta chain was sequenced in a study of blood T cell repertoires in COVID-19. Study at large: Sites across the United States, Italy and Spain contributed samples from acute and convalescent COVID-19. T cells, B-cell-depleted T cells, or PBMCs provided the cDNA or gDNA that served as material.

This clone was found once. The CDR3 spans 17 residues. Germline values: CDR1 LGHDT, CDR2 YNNKEL (reference sequence). V shed 1 base and J shed 0 bases, with 10 bases lying between them. As processed by the authors: Amplification of reference gene primers provided the estimated nucleated cell counts. Measured with immunoSEQ multiplex PCR; TCRdb has only the in-frame clones, and not every one. V and J calls and clone size are given by that table; D and trimming were obtained from the DNA. The table shows approximately 500,000 clones, with 85% to 90% occurring only once. The gene calls are TRBV3-1 (or the pseudogene TRBV3-2) and TRBJ2-6; D is perhaps TRBD2 (6 bases). This clonotype was obtained from a woman in her forties or fifties with COVID-19, enrolled during active disease. The specimen was peripheral blood. The CDR3, as DNA: TGTGCCAGCAGCCAAGGGGACTCCTTCTCTGGGGCCAACGTCCTGACTTTC. It specifies CASSQGDSFSGANVLTF.